These 19 T cell receptor beta chains share one sample of origin, sequenced in a study of T cell changes during pregnancy in multiple sclerosis. Generated by immunoSEQ multiplex PCR, the TCRdb table keeps only in-frame clones and is missing some. The repertoire holds more than 65,000 clones, with around 90% as singletons. The sample was CD4+ T cells from peripheral blood mononuclear cells, taken before pregnancy. The receptor set was obtained from a female donor with multiple sclerosis, enrolled in a pregnancy study.

This sequence joins TRBV6-6 and TRBJ2-1, with D perhaps matching TRBD1 (6 bases). Germline V gene data show CDR1 as MNHNY and CDR2 as SVGAGI (reference sequence). This CDR3 has 15 amino acids. Trimming took off 4 bases at V and 6 bases at J, with 16 bases between the two ends. CDR3 nucleotide sequence: TGTGCCAGCAGTTCCGAACTTTGGACAGCCAATGAGCAGTTCTTC. Translation gives CASSSELWTANEQFF.

CDR3 sequence: CASSSADRRSYEQYF. CDR3 DNA: TGTGCCAGCAGTTCCGCGGACAGGCGATCCTACGAGCAGTACTTC. The chain combines TRBV6-5 with TRBJ2-7, with 7 bases that match TRBD1. There are 15 residues in the CDR3. Germline V gives CDR1 MNHEY, CDR2 SVGAGI. V trimming: 4 bases; J trimming: 1 base; junction bases outside the gene matches: 7.

The chain links TRBV6-5 to TRBJ2-7; TRBD2 aligns across 7 bases. This CDR3 has 12 residues. V was clipped by 9 bases and J by 2 bases; unmatched bases: 4. CDR1 and CDR2 (germline): MNHEY, SVGAGI. Written as DNA, the CDR3 is TGTGCCAGTGGACGGGGGGCCTACGAGCAGTACTTC. Its protein product is CASGRGAYEQYF.

This chain links TRBV4-3 with TRBJ1-2, with 9 bases that match TRBD1. Germline values: CDR1 LGHNA, CDR2 YSLEER. After removal of 3 bases from V and 7 bases from J, the junction contained 3 bases not matched to a gene. The CDR3 spans 13 residues. The CDR3 is CASSQRQGVGYTF. CDR3 DNA sequence: TGCGCCAGCAGCCAGCGACAGGGGGTTGGCTACACCTTC.

This clone was observed once. The rearrangement uses TRBV7-9 and TRBJ2-5; tentatively, D is TRBD2 (5 bases). The length of the CDR3 is 16 residues. V shed 1 base and J shed 2 bases, with 14 bases lying between them. CDR1 SEHNR and CDR2 FQNEAQ come from the germline V gene (reference sequence). The CDR3 DNA is TGTGCCAGCAGCTTAGTAGGGAGTAGGAGGCAAGAGACCCAGTACTTC. This sequence encodes CASSLVGSRRQETQYF.

This chain uses TRBV23-1 with TRBJ1-2; D perhaps matches TRBD1 (5 bases). TRBV23-1 is designated an ORF whose function remains uncertain. Trimming left V 0 bases short and J 5 bases short, with 16 bases between. The length of the CDR3 is 16 residues. The CDR3: CASSQSWGRARYGYTF. The CDR3 region has the DNA TGCGCCAGCAGTCAATCGTGGGGCAGGGCTAGGTATGGCTACACCTTC.

This chain joins TRBV5-1 and TRBJ2-7; D is perhaps TRBD1 (6 bases). Germline assignment: CDR1 SGHRS and CDR2 YFSETQ. CDR3 length equals 17 residues. V was shortened by 0 bases and J by 4 bases, with 20 bases between the two germline ends. The chain's CDR3 is CASSLAGIRGDSYEQYF. For the CDR3, the DNA is TGCGCCAGCAGCTTGGCCGGCATCAGGGGCGATTCTTACGAGCAGTACTTC.

The CDR3 DNA reads TGTGCCAGCAGCTTAGAAGTGCGGGGCCCTTCCTACGAGCAGTACTTC. Amino acid sequence: CASSLEVRGPSYEQYF. The rearrangement joins TRBV7-2 to TRBJ2-7, with D possibly being TRBD2 (6 bases). This CDR3 comprises 16 residues. Germline V CDR1 and CDR2: SGHTA, FQGNSA. The ends were cut back, 1 base at V and 1 base at J, with 14 bases in the middle.

CDR3 loop: CASSKPGGLSDTQYF. The CDR3 bases are TGTGCCAGTAGTAAACCCGGGGGGTTGTCAGATACGCAGTATTTT. The gene calls are TRBV19 and TRBJ2-3; 7 nucleotides agree with TRBD2. The ends lost 4 bases at V and 4 bases at J; junction bases unmatched: 8. Germline V lookup: CDR1 LNHDA, CDR2 SQIVND (reference sequence). The CDR3 loop spans 15 amino acids.

The chain carries TRBV7-9 and TRBJ2-7, with a weak D call TRBD2 (5 bases). CDR1 SEHNR and CDR2 FQNEAQ come from the germline V gene (reference sequence). V dropped 3 bases and J dropped 1 base, with 10 bases sitting between them. This CDR3 is 14 amino acids long. CDR3 nucleotide sequence: TGTGCCAGCAGCTTCGGGGATGGGTCCTACGAGCAGTACTTC. This gives the protein CASSFGDGSYEQYF.

V usage is TRBV9 and J usage is TRBJ2-1; 8 positions agree with TRBD2. This CDR3 spans 14 amino acids. Per the germline V gene, CDR1 is SGDLS and CDR2 is YYNGEE. J lost 8 bases, V lost 0 bases, and 4 bases had no gene match. The CDR3: CASSVGPGGDEQFF. The DNA for the CDR3 is TGTGCCAGCAGCGTAGGACCGGGAGGGGATGAGCAGTTCTTC.

This chain links TRBV11-3 with TRBJ2-1; TRBD2 matches 8 bases. Germline V CDR1 and CDR2: SGHNT, YENEEA. Trimming removed 4 bases from V and 4 bases from J; junction bases left unmatched: 3. The CDR3 consists of 14 residues. CDR3: CASSSGGMYNEQFF. For the CDR3, the DNA is TGTGCCAGCAGCTCGGGGGGGATGTACAATGAGCAGTTCTTC.

The chain carries TRBV7-9 and TRBJ1-1; TRBD1 is a possible D gene (5 bases). The CDR3 spans 15 residues. The germline V gene has CDR1 SEHNR and CDR2 FQNEAQ (reference sequence). Trimming shortened V by 5 bases and J by 4 bases, and 17 bases separated the two germline ends. Here the CDR3 reads CASSPNGADSTEAFF. The CDR3 region has the DNA TGTGCCAGCAGCCCGAATGGGGCGGATTCCACTGAAGCTTTCTTT.

This chain links TRBV5-5 with TRBJ1-2; the D gene is possibly TRBD1 (5 bases). The CDR3 runs 15 residues. Trimming stripped 0 bases from V and 6 bases from J, with 15 bases between. The V gene's germline CDR1 is SGHKS and CDR2 YYEKEE (reference sequence). The CDR3 reads CASSLEVQGFNGYTF. CDR3 nucleotides: TGTGCCAGCAGCTTGGAGGTTCAGGGTTTTAATGGCTACACCTTC.

This clone appeared a few times. The V gene is TRBV4-1, the J gene TRBJ1-2, with a possible D match to TRBD1 (5 bases). This CDR3 comprises 14 residues. V was cut by 4 bases and J by 4 bases, with 13 bases left in between. The germline V gene encodes CDR1 MGHRA and CDR2 YSYEKL. The CDR3 protein is CASSPLGGSYGYTF. As DNA, the CDR3 is TGCGCCAGCAGCCCCCTCGGGGGGTCCTATGGCTACACCTTC.

The chain links TRBV7-6 to TRBJ1-1; 7 bases align to TRBD1. This CDR3 is built from 15 residues. The germline V gene has CDR1 SGHVS and CDR2 FNYEAQ. V gave up 4 bases and J gave up 4 bases; unmatched junction bases: 9. The CDR3 DNA sequence: TGTGCCAGCAGCTACCAGGGGGGTCGAAGCACTGAAGCTTTCTTT. Amino acid sequence: CASSYQGGRSTEAFF.

V gene TRBV6-1 combines with J gene TRBJ2-1, with a weak D call TRBD1 (6 bases). The CDR3 consists of 16 residues. V gave up 4 bases and J gave up 0 bases, with 13 bases separating them. Germline V CDR1 and CDR2: MNHNS, SASEGT. The CDR3: CASSGPGAASYNEQFF. The CDR3 region has the DNA TGTGCCAGCAGTGGCCCAGGGGCTGCCTCCTACAATGAGCAGTTCTTC.

The chain joins TRBV19 to TRBJ1-5; 7 bases match TRBD1. The V gene's germline CDR1 is LNHDA and CDR2 SQIVND (reference sequence). CDR3 length: 12 amino acids. V lost 11 bases to trimming and J lost 2 bases; unmatched junction nucleotides: 3. CDR3 loop: CAGDRGNQPQHF. In nucleotides, the CDR3 is TGTGCCGGAGACAGGGGCAATCAGCCCCAGCATTTT.

The chain has TRBV6-1 and TRBJ2-2, with 7 bases fitting TRBD1. CDR3 size: 18 residues. Per germline, CDR1 MNHNS and CDR2 SASEGT. Unmatched junction bases numbered 11, after V lost 4 bases and J lost 0 bases. CDR3 loop: CASSVQGTAYSNTGELFF. CDR3 DNA: TGTGCCAGCAGTGTACAAGGGACAGCTTATTCGAACACCGGGGAGCTGTTTTTT.